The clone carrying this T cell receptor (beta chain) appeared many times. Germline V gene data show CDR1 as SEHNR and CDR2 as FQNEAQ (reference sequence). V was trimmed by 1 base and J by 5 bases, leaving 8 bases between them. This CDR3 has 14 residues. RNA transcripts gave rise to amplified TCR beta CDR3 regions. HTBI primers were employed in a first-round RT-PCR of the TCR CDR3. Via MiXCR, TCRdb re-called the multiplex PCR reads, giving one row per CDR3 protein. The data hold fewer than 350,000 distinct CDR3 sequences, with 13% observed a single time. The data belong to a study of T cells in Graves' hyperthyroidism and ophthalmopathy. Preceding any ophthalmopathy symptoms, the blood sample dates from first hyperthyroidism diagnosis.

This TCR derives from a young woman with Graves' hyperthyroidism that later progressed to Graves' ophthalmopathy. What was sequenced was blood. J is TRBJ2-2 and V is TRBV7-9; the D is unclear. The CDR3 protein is CASSLVQVTGELFF. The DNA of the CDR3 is TGTGCCAGCAGCTTAGTTCAAGTTACCGGGGAGCTGTTTTTT.